This section outlines one T cell receptor (beta chain) sequence together with its context. Its antigen is as yet unknown. This entry belongs to a study of CD8+ T cells in alopecia areata. Study in general: Patients in the treated group were given tofacitinib by mouth, 5 to 10 mg twice a day.

This CDR3 is built from 12 residues. Between the trimmed V and J ends, which lost 0 bases and 6 bases, there was a span of 4 bases. CDR1 SGHDT and CDR2 YYEEEE come from the germline V gene. Study-wide results and limits: Higher clonality than in normal scalp was seen in lesional scalp, especially alopecia totalis/universalis. The study also sequences resident alphabeta T cells of normal skin in scalp samples.

cDNA serving as the sequencing template came from extracted, reverse transcribed RNA. The method was immunoSEQ multiplex PCR; TCRdb's version includes in-frame clones alone and lacks a portion of them. The table includes around 140,000 clones, about 47% detected once. Sequenced here: CD8+ T cells sorted from blood, sampled at week 0. This TCR was sampled from a human donor with alopecia areata. V gene TRBV5-6 combines with J gene TRBJ2-4; no clear D gene. The CDR3 reads CASSLDRNIQYF. As DNA, the CDR3 is TGTGCCAGCAGCTTGGACAGAAACATTCAGTACTTC.